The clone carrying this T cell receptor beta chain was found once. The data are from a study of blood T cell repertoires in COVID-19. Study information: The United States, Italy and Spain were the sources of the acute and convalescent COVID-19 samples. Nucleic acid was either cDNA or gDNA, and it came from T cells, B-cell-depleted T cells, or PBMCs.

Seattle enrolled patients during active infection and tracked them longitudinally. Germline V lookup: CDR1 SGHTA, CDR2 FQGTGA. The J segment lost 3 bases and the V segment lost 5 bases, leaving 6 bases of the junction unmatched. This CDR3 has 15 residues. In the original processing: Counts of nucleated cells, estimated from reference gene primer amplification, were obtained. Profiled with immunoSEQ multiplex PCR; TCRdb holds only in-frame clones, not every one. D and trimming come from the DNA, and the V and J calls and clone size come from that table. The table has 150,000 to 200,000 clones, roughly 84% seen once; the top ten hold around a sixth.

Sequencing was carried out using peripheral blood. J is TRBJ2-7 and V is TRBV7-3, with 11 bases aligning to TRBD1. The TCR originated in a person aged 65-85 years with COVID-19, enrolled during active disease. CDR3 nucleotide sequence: TGTGCCAGCAGCCCCGGACAGGGGGCCCACTACGAGCAGTACTTC. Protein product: CASSPGQGAHYEQYF.